These 9 T cell receptor beta chains share one sample of origin, sequenced in a study of T cell repertoires in cytomegalovirus infection. One entry per CDR3 protein results from TCRdb running MiXCR on the reads. Here the sample spans fewer than 550,000 distinct CDR3 sequences, 11% being singletons. The sequenced material came from PBMCs. These receptors originate from a human donor in good health (CMV status not recorded). Some clones in this sample may be carry-over from other donors' samples.

This clonotype was detected ten times or more. J is TRBJ1-1 and V is TRBV7-9, with D perhaps matching TRBD1 (6 bases). This CDR3 comprises 15 residues. CDR1 and CDR2 (germline): SEHNR, FQNEAQ (reference sequence). The V end was cut by 5 bases, the J end by 1 base, with 14 bases between. The CDR3 spells CASSPLGTKNTEAFF. DNA of the CDR3: TGTGCCAGCAGCCCCCTAGGGACAAAGAACACTGAAGCTTTCTTT.

This clonotype was picked up many times. This sequence joins TRBV6-2 or TRBV6-3 and TRBJ2-3; D assignment may be TRBD1 or TRBD2 (5 bases each). Looked up from germline, CDR1 is MNHEY and CDR2 is SVGEGT. V lost 1 base to trimming and J lost 2 bases, with 13 bases between them. The CDR3 length is 16 residues. The CDR3 DNA follows: TGTGCCAGCAGTTACTATGTGATGGGGACCACAGATACGCAGTATTTT. Translating it yields CASSYYVMGTTDTQYF.

CDR3 DNA sequence: TGCAGTGCTATAGCGGGGGGGTACACCGGGGAGCTGTTTTTT. This sequence encodes CSAIAGGYTGELFF. The V and J genes are TRBV20-1 and TRBJ2-2, with 11 bases matching TRBD2. V lost 4 bases and J lost 3; bases outside the gene matches: 1. This CDR3 has 14 amino acids. CDR1 and CDR2 from the germline V gene are DFQATT and SNEGSKA (reference sequence).

The rearrangement links TRBV10-2 to TRBJ1-1, with D possibly TRBD1 on 6 matching bases. The germline gives CDR1 WSHSY, CDR2 SAAADI. This CDR3 region has 14 residues. Between the trimmed V and J ends, which lost 3 bases and 9 bases, there was a span of 17 bases. DNA of the CDR3: TGCGCCAGCAGTGAAACCTCAACAGGGACGAAAGCTTTCTTT. It codes for CASSETSTGTKAFF.

The chain couples TRBV10-3 to TRBJ2-1, with TRBD2 identical over 8 bases. Trimming at V came to 1 base and at J to 0 bases, leaving 2 bases not matched to a gene. The CDR3 spans 16 residues. The germline CDR1 and CDR2 sequences are ENHRY and SYGVKD. CDR3 coding DNA: TGTGCCATCAGTGAGTTCAGCGGGAGCTCCTACAATGAGCAGTTCTTC. Protein sequence: CAISEFSGSSYNEQFF.

The chain combines TRBV20-1 with TRBJ2-5; D is perhaps TRBD2 (6 bases). Trimming cost V 3 bases and J 5 bases, with 16 bases left between them. Germline V gives CDR1 DFQATT, CDR2 SNEGSKA (reference sequence). CDR3 size: 14 residues. The CDR3 DNA sequence: TGCAGTGCTAGTTTACTTAGCGGAGGGGAGACCCAGTACTTC. Translated: CSASLLSGGETQYF.

This clonotype was counted a few times. The chain uses TRBV28 and TRBJ2-7; D possibly corresponds to TRBD1 (6 bases). Germline loops: CDR1 MDHEN, CDR2 SYDVKM. V was trimmed by 8 bases and J by 1 base, leaving 12 bases between them. The CDR3 totals 13 residues. The CDR3 DNA is TGTGCCAGCCTAGACAGGCTATCCTACGAGCAGTACTTC. This translates into CASLDRLSYEQYF.

This clonotype was observed a handful of times. CDR3 sequence reads: CASSQLMAGVQFF. The CDR3 DNA reads TGTGCCAGCAGCCAACTTATGGCGGGTGTGCAGTTCTTC. The gene calls are TRBV3-1 and TRBJ2-1, with D tentatively TRBD2 (5 bases). The CDR3 is made up of 13 amino acids. With 2 bases removed from V and 12 bases from J, the gap between germline ends came to 14 bases. Germline assignment: CDR1 LGHDT and CDR2 YNNKEL (reference sequence).

CDR3 sequence reads: CASSPETGGGYTF. The CDR3 DNA follows: TGTGCCAGCTCACCAGAGACAGGGGGAGGCTACACCTTC. The chain recombines TRBV18 with TRBJ1-2; 9 bases are a match to TRBD1. The germline V gene has CDR1 KGHSH and CDR2 LQKENI. This CDR3 has 13 amino acids. V was pared by 2 bases and J by 8 bases, with 3 bases of the junction left unmatched.